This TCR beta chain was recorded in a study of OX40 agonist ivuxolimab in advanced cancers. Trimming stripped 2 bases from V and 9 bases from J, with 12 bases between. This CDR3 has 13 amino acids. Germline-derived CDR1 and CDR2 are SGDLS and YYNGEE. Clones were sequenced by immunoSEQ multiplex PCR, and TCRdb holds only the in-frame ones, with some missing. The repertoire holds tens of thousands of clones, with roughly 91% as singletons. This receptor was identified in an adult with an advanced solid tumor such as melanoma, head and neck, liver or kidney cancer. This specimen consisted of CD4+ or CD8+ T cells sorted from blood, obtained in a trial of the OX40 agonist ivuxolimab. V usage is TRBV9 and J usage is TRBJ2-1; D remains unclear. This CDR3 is CASSVAYWGEQFF. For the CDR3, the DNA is TGTGCCAGCAGCGTTGCCTATTGGGGTGAGCAGTTCTTC. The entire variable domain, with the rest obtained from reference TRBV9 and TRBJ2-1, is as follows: DSGVTQTPKHLITATGQRVTLRCSPRSGDLSVYWYQQSLDQGLQFLIQYYNGEERAKGNILERFSAQQFPDLHSELNLSSLELGDSALYFCASSVAYWGEQFFGPGTRLTVL.